What follows are 15 T cell receptor beta chains derived from one specimen sequenced in a study of T cells in Graves' hyperthyroidism and ophthalmopathy. From RNA transcripts, TCR beta CDR3 regions were amplified. The HTBI primer set was used in a first-round RT-PCR of the TCR CDR3. In TCRdb, the multiplex PCR reads were re-called with MiXCR into one record per CDR3 protein. In the table there are a few hundred thousand distinct CDR3 sequences, approximately 15% of which are singletons. Sequenced input: blood. These receptors were collected from a woman aged 18 to 35 with Graves' hyperthyroidism.

This chain uses TRBV5-1 with TRBJ2-7; D is unresolved. V was pared by 6 bases and J by 4 bases, with 20 bases between. Germline CDR1 reads SGHRS; CDR2 reads YFSETQ. The CDR3 consists of 15 residues. CDR3: CASTFDDFLFYEQYF. CDR3 sequence (DNA): TGCGCCAGCACCTTCGATGACTTCCTCTTTTACGAGCAGTACTTC.

On this clonotype: It may be a read error: a sequence one base away is much more abundant. V usage is TRBV30 and J usage is TRBJ2-5; 10 bases are a match to TRBD2. Germline V CDR1 and CDR2: GTSNPN, SVGIG (reference sequence). The CDR3 totals 14 residues. CDR3 sequence: CVWSEASGRQTQYF. CDR3 nucleotide sequence: TGTGTCTGGAGTGAAGCTAGCGGGAGACAGACCCAGTACTTC.

This clonotype has just a few counts. The V call is TRBV9, the J call TRBJ2-1, with 8 nucleotides matching TRBD2. V shed 4 bases and J 7 bases; nucleotides not matched to a gene: 7. The germline V gene has CDR1 SGDLS and CDR2 YYNGEE. The CDR3 covers 14 residues. CDR3 nucleotides: TGTGCCAGCAGCTTTACCCCGGGAGGGAATGAGCAGTTCTTC. Amino acid sequence: CASSFTPGGNEQFF. Together with reference TRBV9 and TRBJ2-1, the CDR3 gives the full variable domain: DSGVTQTPKHLITATGQRVTLRCSPRSGDLSVYWYQQSLDQGLQFLIQYYNGEERAKGNILERFSAQQFPDLHSELNLSSLELGDSALYFCASSFTPGGNEQFFGPGTRLTVL.

On this clonotype: A much larger clone lies a single base off, so this may be a read error. The chain links TRBV3-1 to TRBJ2-7; a possible D gene is TRBD1 (5 bases). Per germline, CDR1 LGHDT and CDR2 YNNKEL (reference sequence). This CDR3 contains 15 residues. Trimming removed 2 bases from V and 2 bases from J, with 13 bases in between. CDR3 residues: CASSQQRGVAYEQYF. CDR3 nucleotides: TGTGCCAGCAGCCAACAAAGGGGCGTCGCCTACGAGCAGTACTTC.

Ten or more counts support this clonotype. This rearrangement joins TRBV6-5 to TRBJ1-1; D is undetermined. The CDR3 runs 13 residues. Trimming took off 2 bases at V and 8 bases at J, with 12 bases between the two ends. Germline V gives CDR1 MNHEY, CDR2 SVGAGI. The CDR3 is CASSYGSGPEAFF. CDR3 in DNA: TGTGCCAGCAGTTACGGGTCCGGGCCCGAAGCTTTCTTT.

V gene TRBV11-3 combines with J gene TRBJ2-1; 9 bases are a match to TRBD2. CDR3 length equals 16 residues. Losses at the gene ends were 1 base for V and 4 bases for J; bases not matched to a gene: 5. CDR1 SGHNT and CDR2 YENEEA come from the germline V gene. In nucleotides, the CDR3 is TGTGCCAGCAGCTTAGGGGCTAGCGGGAAATACAATGAGCAGTTCTTC. It translates to CASSLGASGKYNEQFF.

This clonotype was seen a handful of times. The V gene is TRBV6-1, the J gene TRBJ2-7, with 11 bases fitting TRBD2. Germline V gives CDR1 MNHNS, CDR2 SASEGT. J gave up 5 bases and V 7 bases, and 4 bases lay outside the gene matches. This CDR3 contains 13 residues. The CDR3 coding sequence is TGTGCCAGCAAACTAGCGGGAGCGGACGAGCAGTACGTC. This gives the protein CASKLAGADEQYV.

The V call is TRBV5-6, the J call TRBJ1-1; D ambiguous. The CDR3 covers 14 residues. The ends were cut back, 2 bases at V and 3 bases at J, with 11 bases in the middle. CDR1 SGHDT and CDR2 YYEEEE come from the germline V gene. In DNA form, the CDR3 reads TGTGCCAGCAGCTTTGCCACCGTATACACTGAAGCTTTCTTT. Its translation is CASSFATVYTEAFF.

At least ten counts were recorded for this clonotype. The chain uses TRBV11-1 and TRBJ2-2, with 8 bases lining up with TRBD1. Germline V gene data show CDR1 as SGHAT and CDR2 as FQDESV (reference sequence). The CDR3 runs 15 residues. V lost 5 bases, J lost 6 bases, and 8 bases stayed unmatched. The CDR3 DNA sequence: TGTGCCAGCAGCCCCGACAGGGGATCCCCCGGGGAGCTGTTTTTT. Amino acids: CASSPDRGSPGELFF. Together with reference TRBV11-1 and TRBJ2-2, the CDR3 gives the full variable domain: EAEVAQSPRYKITEKSQAVAFWCDPISGHATLYWYRQILGQGPELLVQFQDESVVDDSQLPKDRFSAERLKGVDSTLKIQPAELGDSAMYLCASSPDRGSPGELFFGEGSRLTVL.

The DNA for the CDR3 is TGCGCCAGCAGCTTTCCTCGACAAAAACGGGACCCCGGTGCCCGGGAGACCCAGTACTTC. Translation: CASSFPRQKRDPGARETQYF. V and J are TRBV5-1 and TRBJ2-5; D may match TRBD1 or TRBD2 (5 bases each). This CDR3 has 20 residues. The V gene's germline CDR1 is SGHRS and CDR2 YFSETQ. V was clipped by 2 bases and J by 5 bases, with 31 bases between them.

The chain couples TRBV3-1 to TRBJ2-1; TRBD1 matches 7 bases. The CDR3 is made up of 18 amino acids. J was trimmed by 4 bases and V by 4 bases; bases with no gene match: 16. Germline V gene data show CDR1 as LGHDT and CDR2 as YNNKEL (reference sequence). CDR3 DNA: TGTGCCAGCAGCCTGGGACAGCTACCTCGCCCTCTATACAATGAGCAGTTCTTC. The encoded protein is CASSLGQLPRPLYNEQFF.

This clonotype was counted at least ten times. This rearrangement joins TRBV7-8 to TRBJ1-4, with no clear D. Germline lookup yields CDR1 SGHVS and CDR2 FQNEAQ. Trimming left V 5 bases short and J 7 bases short, with 14 bases between. The CDR3 has 14 amino acids. The CDR3: CASSPQLEVEKLFF. The CDR3 coding sequence is TGTGCCAGCAGCCCCCAGCTTGAGGTTGAAAAACTGTTTTTT.

This clonotype was counted many times. This chain uses TRBV28 with TRBJ2-3; 9 bases are a match to TRBD2. The CDR3 covers 16 residues. CDR1 and CDR2 from the germline V gene are MDHEN and SYDVKM. Losses at the gene ends were 6 bases for V and 4 bases for J; bases not matched to a gene: 11. DNA for the CDR3: TGTGCCAGCAGCCCGTTGGATGGCGGGAGGGCAGATACGCAGTATTTT. This gives the protein CASSPLDGGRADTQYF.

This clonotype was counted many times. The rearrangement uses TRBV12-3 or TRBV12-4 and TRBJ2-1; D is ambiguous. The CDR3 covers 14 residues. V gave up 4 bases and J gave up 6 bases, with 13 bases separating them. The CDR3 region has the DNA TGTGCCAGCAGTTCTCGGGCCCCTGTCAATGAGCAGTTCTTC. This encodes CASSSRAPVNEQFF.

The gene calls are TRBV7-2 and TRBJ1-2; D remains ambiguous. The germline V gene encodes CDR1 SGHTA and CDR2 FQGNSA. The V and J ends lost 1 base and 6 bases respectively, with 12 bases between them. CDR3 length: 14 amino acids. CDR3 DNA sequence: TGTGCCAGCAGCTTAGAAGTTTCCAACCATGGCTACACCTTC. This translates into CASSLEVSNHGYTF.